These T cell receptor beta chains were read from a single sample in a study of T cell responses to AZD1222 COVID-19 vaccine. Libraries were prepared by immunoSEQ multiplex PCR; TCRdb keeps only in-frame clonotypes and omits some of them. Here the sample spans roughly 170,000 clones, about 90% being singletons. Sequenced here: peripheral blood, sampled on day 0 of AZD1222 vaccination. These receptor sequences come from an adult in good health. The CDR3 runs from the conserved cysteine through the conserved F or W. D genes are given only for firm matches. Size is omitted from some rows. Given values are once, few, many or a class for expanded clones.

j_gene | v_gene | d_gene | abundance | CDR3nt | CDR3aa
TRBJ1-4 | TRBV5-1 | - | - | TGCGCCAGCAGCATTGGCAGCGCTAATGAAAAACTGTTTTTT | CASSIGSANEKLFF
TRBJ2-5 | TRBV7-3 | - | - | TGTGCCAGCAGCCCGAGGGCGGACGTTTGGGAGACCCAGTACTTC | CASSPRADVWETQYF
TRBJ2-5 | TRBV5-1 | TRBD1 | - | TGCGCCAGCAGTTTCCGACAGGGCCTAGGAGAGACCCAGTACTTC | CASSFRQGLGETQYF
TRBJ1-6 | TRBV7-2 | - | once | TGTGCCAGCAGCGACCAAAAAACTTATAATTCACCCCTCCACTTT | CASSDQKTYNSPLHF
TRBJ1-5 | TRBV24-1 | - | once | TGTGCCACCAGTGAAAACAGGGTTCAGCCCCAGCATTTT | CATSENRVQPQHF
TRBJ1-4 | TRBV28 | - | - | TGTGCCAGCAGTTTAGCCAGTGAAAAACTGTTTTTT | CASSLASEKLFF
TRBJ2-5 | TRBV2 | - | once | TGTGCCAGTGGGGGTAGCCGGGACACCCTATTGGAGACCCAGTACTTC | CASGGSRDTLLETQYF
TRBJ2-1 | TRBV3-1/TRBV3-2 | TRBD2 | - | TGTGTCAGCAGCTTTAGCGGGAGAGAGCAGTTCTTC | CVSSFSGREQFF
TRBJ1-1 | TRBV28 | - | - | TGTGCCAGCAGTTTACAGGCTGTTCAGGATGAAGCTTTCTTT | CASSLQAVQDEAFF
TRBJ2-7 | TRBV6-5 | TRBD1 | - | TGTGCCAGCAGTTACGGACGACTCGGGACAGAAGGGGGGCAGTACTTC | CASSYGRLGTEGGQYF
TRBJ2-1 | TRBV27 | - | - | TGTGCCAGCAGTACTAGGGCGGCTGCTTCCTACAATGAGCAGTTCTTC | CASSTRAAASYNEQFF
TRBJ1-5 | TRBV5-5 | TRBD1 | - | TGTGCCAGCAGTAGGACAGGGTCTAATCAGCCCCAGCATTTT | CASSRTGSNQPQHF
TRBJ2-5 | TRBV11-3 | - | - | TGTGCCAGCAGCCTTCTGGAGACCCAGTACTTC | CASSLLETQYF
TRBJ2-7 | TRBV6-5 | TRBD1 | - | TGTGCCAGCAGTCCGGGACAGGCATTGGAGCAGTACTTC | CASSPGQALEQYF
TRBJ2-7 | TRBV5-4 | - | - | TGTGCCAGCAGCTTCCGGACACCTCCCTACGAGCAGTACTTC | CASSFRTPPYEQYF
TRBJ2-7 | TRBV10-3 | - | - | TGTGCCATCAGTCCCCAAGGGGCAGGGGTCTACGAGCAGTACTTC | CAISPQGAGVYEQYF
TRBJ2-1 | TRBV7-9 | TRBD2 | - | TGTGCCAGCAGCCTGACTAGCAGCTCCTACAATGAGCAGTTCTTC | CASSLTSSSYNEQFF
TRBJ1-4 | TRBV19 | TRBD1 | - | TGTGCCAGTAGATGGACAGGGGGTGGGAAACTGTTTTTT | CASRWTGGGKLFF
TRBJ2-7 | TRBV5-8 | TRBD1 | - | TGTGCCAGCAGCCCTAGACAGGGGGCCTACGAGCAGTACTTC | CASSPRQGAYEQYF
TRBJ1-3 | TRBV28 | TRBD1 | - | TGTGCCAGCAGCTCAGGGGGCTCTGGAAACACCATATATTTT | CASSSGGSGNTIYF
TRBJ2-3 | TRBV7-3 | - | - | TGTGCCAGCAGCACTCCGGGGGCGCGGCCGGGGGTTAAAAAAAATACGCAGTATTTT | CASSTPGARPGVKKNTQYF
TRBJ2-3 | TRBV15 | TRBD1 | - | TGTGCCACCAGCACAAGGGACAGGGGTGCGACAGATACGCAGTATTTT | CATSTRDRGATDTQYF
TRBJ2-1 | TRBV7-8 | - | - | TGTGCCAGCAGCCCGACTAGGAGCTCCTACAATGAGCAGTTCTTC | CASSPTRSSYNEQFF
TRBJ2-1 | TRBV29-1 | TRBD2 | - | TGCAGCGTCGCGGGAGGGTTCTACAATGAGCAGTTCTTC | CSVAGGFYNEQFF
TRBJ2-7 | TRBV3-1/TRBV3-2 | TRBD1 | - | TGTGCCAGCAGCCCCTACAGGGGATACGAGCAGTACTTC | CASSPYRGYEQYF
TRBJ1-4 | TRBV30 | - | - | TGTGCCTGGAGTACTGGGACGGGTATAGCTAATGAAAAACTGTTTTTT | CAWSTGTGIANEKLFF
TRBJ2-1 | TRBV6-5 | - | - | TGTGCCAGCAGATACCTCAGTCGAAGCTTTAACAATGAGCAGTTCTTC | CASRYLSRSFNNEQFF